This T cell receptor (beta chain) was identified during a study of regulatory T cells in long-lasting Graves disease. Study outcomes and limitations: A greater number of public clonotypes (fewer than 3,000) was shared by persistent patients than by new patients (just over 950).

Described time point: newly diagnosed GD, antithyroid drugs for less than 3 months. There was RNA extracted from PBMCs, and the TCR library was made from it. With V trimmed by 5 bases and J by 5 bases, 6 bases remained unmatched. The CDR3 consists of 15 residues. Through Arm-PCR of CDR3 regions and iRepertoire HTBI primers, TCR beta libraries were built. TCRdb redid the calling of the multiplex PCR reads with MiXCR, one entry per CDR3 protein. The data show around 450,000 distinct CDR3 sequences, more than 13% seen once. The sample holds many counts of this clonotype. Its antigen is not known. These data were also filed under a second study, of T cells in Graves' hyperthyroidism and ophthalmopathy. From that report: Before onset, by a median of around 6.4 months, the model predicted ophthalmopathy.

The chain employs TRBV12-3 or TRBV12-4 and TRBJ2-1; 10 nucleotides agree with TRBD1. The starting material was peripheral blood mononuclear cells (PBMCs), obtained at new diagnosis, from a patient treated with antithyroid drugs. This receptor was obtained from a woman aged 25 to 45 with Graves disease. The CDR3 DNA reads TGTGCCAGCAGTACCGGGACAGGGGAAAACAATGAGCAGTTCTTC. It translates to CASSTGTGENNEQFF.